This T cell receptor beta chain was obtained from a study of T cells in localized non-small cell lung cancer (dated by TCRdb to the early 2020s). At the level of the whole study: Comparing tumors with uninvolved tumor-adjacent lungs, the study looked at the T cell repertoires of roughly 250 patients with early-stage NSCLC. The mean age of the NSCLC patients was roughly 70 years, with 120 to 150 men and around 110 women. All 250 or so NSCLC patients in the cohort were treatment-naive and had localized lung tumors that were resected.

From V the trimming removes 1 base and from J it removes 4 bases, while the gene matches leave 6 bases of the junction unaccounted for. The CDR1 and CDR2 encoded by the germline V gene (reference sequence) are SGHNT and YYREEE. The CDR3 contains 15 residues, cysteine and phenylalanine counted. The sequence is cut down to CDR3 DNA, 45 bases in frame from base 1. At diagnosis, peripheral blood, uninvolved tumor-adjacent lung and tumor were collected and were preserved as a mix of fresh-frozen and FFPE material. Blood samples were analyzed as peripheral blood mononuclear cells for TCR repertoire profiling. General findings and caveats noted by the study authors: The highest T cell clonality was observed in uninvolved tumor-adjacent lung, where clonality exceeded that of tumor, suggesting that antigenic responses were more focused in uninvolved tumor-adjacent lung. A median of roughly 56 of the top 100 tumor clones were detected in paired uninvolved adjacent lung, and some 29 of these tumor clones were also found among the top 100 clones of the paired uninvolved adjacent lung. Since the design was exploratory, TCR variables were selected using unadjusted p-values with no false-discovery rate correction. Multi-region tumor sequencing was not performed, so intratumor heterogeneity could not be excluded. Longer overall survival was associated with higher T cell density in blood, whereas shorter survival was associated with higher clonality in adjacent lung.

Points on this clone: No cognate antigen has been identified for it. Base qualities are not at hand, and no much larger clone is one base apart.

The immunoSEQ Assay was used to sequence TCR beta CDR3 regions from DNA. The published analysis was carried out like this. T cell density was computed as TCR beta template counts normalized to usable DNA estimated by amplifying housekeeping genes. Richness was estimated with the preseqR package, extrapolating to 400,000 templates for PBMC samples and 120,000 templates for tissue samples. Clonality was defined as one minus Pielou's evenness. Tissue-enriched TCRs were identified by differential abundance testing using productive amino-acid clonotypes, minimum total count 5 and alpha 0.1. The Jaccard Index and the Morisita Overlap Index were used to measure how much the repertoires overlapped between compartments. TCR beta CDR3s were clustered by GLIPH together with public tetramer-defined viral CDR3s, and at least three viral sequences plus V-gene enrichment were required for viral motifs. The source is immuneACCESS, and TCRdb retained only in-frame sequences with V and J called. Part of the clones is not carried over; for the studies checked, unresolved V genes explain less than half of this, and the remainder is unexplained. D and trimming were read from the DNA, whereas the V and J calls and clone size are those reported in that table. The sample table contains tens of thousands of clones; only one count was recorded for more than 70% of them. The ten largest account for approximately 9.6% of the sample.

This receptor was identified in a female donor over 55 with stage I lung adenocarcinoma. The chain is made from TRBV5-4 and TRBJ2-5; TRBD2 lines up with 8 middle nucleotides. The source was peripheral blood, collected before any cancer treatment. The DNA sequence reads TGTGCCAGCAGCTTGACTAGCGGCAGGGCAGAGACCCAGTACTTC. Its protein is CASSLTSGRAETQYF.